A selection of T cell receptor beta chains follows, all from one sample in a study of shared T cell receptors in the human thymus. Clones were sequenced by immunoSEQ multiplex PCR, and TCRdb holds only the in-frame ones, with some missing. This sample has approximately 490,000 clones, with approximately 80% found just once. The data also belong to a second study, concerning human thymus T cells.

Sequencing was carried out using thymocytes. The receptor set was obtained from a boy under three years old with a congenital heart defect. Both conserved end residues are part of each CDR3. The D gene is left open where the match is weak. The size entry is marked missing in some rows and otherwise reads once, few, many or a size class.

TRBV19	TRBJ2-5	.	.	CASSTGIQETQYF	TGTGCCAGTAGCACAGGGATCCAAGAGACCCAGTACTTC
TRBV19	TRBJ2-3	TRBD2	.	CASSPTSGPTDTQYF	TGTGCCAGTAGTCCTACTAGCGGACCCACAGATACGCAGTATTTT
TRBV11-2	TRBJ2-5	TRBD1	.	CASSFDRGRETQYF	TGTGCCAGCAGCTTCGACAGGGGGCGGGAGACCCAGTACTTC
TRBV7-3	TRBJ2-7	.	.	CASSFGGSGSYEQYF	TGTGCCAGCAGCTTCGGGGGTTCGGGAAGCTACGAGCAGTACTTC
TRBV28	TRBJ2-1	TRBD2	.	CASSPRTSGYNEQFF	TGTGCCAGCAGTCCGAGGACTAGCGGGTACAATGAGCAGTTCTTC
TRBV5-1	TRBJ2-3	TRBD2	.	CASSLGPVAGGADTQYF	TGCGCCAGCAGCTTGGGGCCTGTAGCGGGAGGCGCAGATACGCAGTATTTT
TRBV28	TRBJ2-4	.	.	CASRSQGRFKNIQYF	TGTGCCAGCAGATCACAGGGGAGGTTCAAAAACATTCAGTACTTC
TRBV28	TRBJ1-4	.	.	CASSLPNEKLFF	TGTGCCAGCAGTCTCCCTAATGAAAAACTGTTTTTT
TRBV6-5	TRBJ1-2	TRBD1	.	CASRTGENGYTF	TGTGCCAGCAGGACAGGGGAAAATGGCTACACCTTC
TRBV18	TRBJ2-7	TRBD2	few	CASSPRAGGEQYF	TGTGCCAGCTCACCACGGGCGGGAGGGGAGCAGTACTTC
TRBV30	TRBJ1-1	.	.	CAWSLGGLGRWWEEAFF	TGTGCCTGGAGTCTTGGAGGGTTAGGACGCTGGTGGGAAGAAGCTTTCTTT
TRBV27	TRBJ2-1	TRBD2	.	CASSLGLPSYNEQFF	TGTGCCAGCAGTCTGGGACTACCATCCTACAATGAGCAGTTCTTC
TRBV7-2	TRBJ2-7	TRBD2	.	CASSLRERGSYEQYF	TGTGCCAGCAGCTTACGGGAGCGGGGATCCTACGAGCAGTACTTC
TRBV25-1	TRBJ2-7	TRBD1	.	CASSLQGSGEQYF	TGTGCCAGCAGTCTACAGGGGTCTGGCGAGCAGTACTTC
TRBV4-3	TRBJ2-1	TRBD2	.	CASSQEAGLGLNNEQFF	TGCGCCAGCAGCCAAGAGGCCGGACTAGGGCTAAACAATGAGCAGTTCTTC
TRBV7-2	TRBJ2-2	TRBD2	.	CASSLRTSGSDGELFF	TGTGCCAGCAGTTTAAGAACTAGCGGGAGTGACGGGGAGCTGTTTTTT
TRBV20-1	TRBJ2-3	.	.	CSARLQGTQYF	TGCAGTGCTAGGTTGCAGGGTACGCAGTATTTT
TRBV5-6	TRBJ2-7	TRBD2	.	CASSLGGRYEQYF	TGTGCCAGCAGCTTAGGCGGGAGGTACGAGCAGTACTTC
TRBV23-1	TRBJ2-3	TRBD2	.	CATRLAGGPGTDTQYF	TGCGCCACACGACTAGCGGGAGGGCCGGGGACAGATACGCAGTATTTT
TRBV7-9	TRBJ1-5	TRBD1	.	CASSLALGQGDSNQPQHF	TGTGCCAGCAGCTTAGCCCTGGGACAGGGTGATAGCAATCAGCCCCAGCATTTT
TRBV21-1	TRBJ1-4	.	.	CASSLQDRAYEKLFF	TGTGCCAGCAGCCTCCAGGACAGGGCCTATGAAAAACTGTTTTTT
TRBV30	TRBJ1-1	.	.	CAWSCRGANTEAFF	TGTGCCTGGAGTTGTCGGGGGGCGAACACTGAAGCTTTCTTT
TRBV11-2	TRBJ2-7	TRBD2	once	CASSLDGLACAWEQYF	TGTGCCAGCAGCTTAGATGGACTAGCGTGTGCCTGGGAGCAGTACTTC
TRBV29-1	TRBJ1-1	TRBD1	.	CSVGDMDRENTEAFF	TGCAGCGTGGGGGATATGGACAGGGAGAACACTGAAGCTTTCTTT
TRBV7-9	TRBJ2-1	.	.	CASSLDREKREQFF	TGTGCCAGCAGCCTCGACCGGGAGAAGCGTGAGCAGTTCTTC
TRBV30	TRBJ2-7	.	once	CAWSVISTYEQYF	TGTGCCTGGAGTGTAATAAGCACCTACGAGCAGTACTTC
TRBV6-1	TRBJ1-5	.	.	CASSGRSDGSNQPQHF	TGTGCCAGCAGTGGAAGGTCCGACGGGAGCAATCAGCCCCAGCATTTT
TRBV25-1	TRBJ2-1	.	.	CASSEGVQGGSSYNEQFF	TGTGCCAGCAGTGAGGGGGTACAGGGCGGGAGCTCCTACAATGAGCAGTTCTTC
TRBV7-2	TRBJ2-7	.	.	CASSLEGLFPYEQYF	TGTGCCAGCAGCTTAGAGGGACTGTTCCCCTACGAGCAGTACTTC